Detailed here is one T cell receptor beta chain. What it binds is unknown. The sample belongs to a study of T cell repertoires in ileal Crohn's disease. Across the whole study: Surgery for a complication: stricturing in around 60%, penetrating in about 39%.

Produced via immunoSEQ multiplex PCR; TCRdb's table is partial and in-frame only. The table has about 5,300 clones, 80% to 85% seen once; the top ten hold roughly 13%. Adults with ileal or ileocolonic Crohn's disease and an indication for resection were eligible. Germline CDR1 reads SEHNR; CDR2 reads FQNEAQ (reference sequence). The CDR3 is 17 residues long. Trimming removed 5 bases from V and 0 bases from J, with 17 bases in between. Regarding the study as a whole: Compared with non-smokers, active smokers at surgery showed more clonal expansions.

The material sequenced was ileal tissue. This receptor was obtained from an adult with Crohn's disease. The rearrangement links TRBV7-9 to TRBJ2-1, with a tentative D call TRBD1 (5 bases). The CDR3 loop is CASSTQGRLSSYNEQFF. CDR3 coding DNA: TGTGCCAGCAGCACTCAGGGCCGCCTAAGCTCCTACAATGAGCAGTTCTTC. The full variable domain, rest sourced from reference TRBV7-9 and TRBJ2-1, is DTGVSQNPRHKITKRGQNVTFRCDPISEHNRLYWYRQTLGQGPEFLTYFQNEAQLEKSRLLSDRFSAERPKGSFSTLEIQRTEQGDSAMYLCASSTQGRLSSYNEQFFGPGTRLTVL.